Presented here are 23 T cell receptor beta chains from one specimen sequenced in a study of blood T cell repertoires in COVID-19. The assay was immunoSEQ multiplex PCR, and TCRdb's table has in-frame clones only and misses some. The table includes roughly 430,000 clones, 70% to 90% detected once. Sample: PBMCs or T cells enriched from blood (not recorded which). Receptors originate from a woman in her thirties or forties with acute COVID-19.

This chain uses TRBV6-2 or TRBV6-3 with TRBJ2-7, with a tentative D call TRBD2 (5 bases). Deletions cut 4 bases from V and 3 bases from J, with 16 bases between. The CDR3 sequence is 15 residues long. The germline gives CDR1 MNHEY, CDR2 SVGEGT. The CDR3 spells CASSSDRGVFYEQYF. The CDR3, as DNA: TGTGCCAGCAGTTCCGATCGGGGTGTCTTCTACGAGCAGTACTTC.

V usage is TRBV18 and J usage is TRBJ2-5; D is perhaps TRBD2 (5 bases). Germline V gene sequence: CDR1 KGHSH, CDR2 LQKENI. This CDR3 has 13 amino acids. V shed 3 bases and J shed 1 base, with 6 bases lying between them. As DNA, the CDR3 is TGTGCCAGCTCACCTGGAGGCCAAGAGACCCAGTACTTC. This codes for CASSPGGQETQYF. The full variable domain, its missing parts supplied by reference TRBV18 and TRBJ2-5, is NAGVMQNPRHLVRRRGQEARLRCSPMKGHSHVYWYRQLPEEGLKFMVYLQKENIIDESGMPKERFSAEFPKEGPSILRIQQVVRGDSAAYFCASSPGGQETQYFGPGTRLLVL.

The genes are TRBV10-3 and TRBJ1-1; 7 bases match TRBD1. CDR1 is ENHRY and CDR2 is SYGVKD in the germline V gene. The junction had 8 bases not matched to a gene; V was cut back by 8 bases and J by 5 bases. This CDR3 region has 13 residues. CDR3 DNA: TGTGCCATCGCCGAGGGGGCGAGGACTGAAGCTTTCTTT. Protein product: CAIAEGARTEAFF.

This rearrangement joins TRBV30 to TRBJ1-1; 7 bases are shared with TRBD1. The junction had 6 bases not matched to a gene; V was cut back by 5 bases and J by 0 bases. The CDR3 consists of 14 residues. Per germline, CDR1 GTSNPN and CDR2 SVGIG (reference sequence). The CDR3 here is CAWCPGQVNTEAFF. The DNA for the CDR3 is TGTGCCTGGTGCCCCGGACAGGTGAACACTGAAGCTTTCTTT.

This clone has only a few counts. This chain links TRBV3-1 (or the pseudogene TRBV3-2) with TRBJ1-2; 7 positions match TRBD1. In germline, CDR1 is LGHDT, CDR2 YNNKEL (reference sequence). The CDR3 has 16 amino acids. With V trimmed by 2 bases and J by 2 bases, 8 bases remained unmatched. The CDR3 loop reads CASSQTRGQANYGYTF. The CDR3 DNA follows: TGTGCCAGCAGCCAAACCAGAGGACAGGCGAACTATGGCTACACCTTC.

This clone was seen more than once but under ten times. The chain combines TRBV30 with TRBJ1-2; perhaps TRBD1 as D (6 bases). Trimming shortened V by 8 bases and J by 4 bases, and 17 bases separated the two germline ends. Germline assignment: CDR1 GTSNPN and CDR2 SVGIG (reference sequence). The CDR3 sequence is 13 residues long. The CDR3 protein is CARSTGTGYGYTF. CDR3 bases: TGTGCCAGAAGTACAGGGACCGGCTATGGCTACACCTTC.

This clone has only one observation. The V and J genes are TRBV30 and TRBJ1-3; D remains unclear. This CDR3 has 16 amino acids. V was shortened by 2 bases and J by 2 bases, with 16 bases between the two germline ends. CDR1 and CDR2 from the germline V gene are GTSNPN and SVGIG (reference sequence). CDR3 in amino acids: CAWSPTRYSTGNTIYF. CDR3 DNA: TGTGCCTGGAGTCCCACGCGGTATTCCACTGGAAACACCATATATTTT.

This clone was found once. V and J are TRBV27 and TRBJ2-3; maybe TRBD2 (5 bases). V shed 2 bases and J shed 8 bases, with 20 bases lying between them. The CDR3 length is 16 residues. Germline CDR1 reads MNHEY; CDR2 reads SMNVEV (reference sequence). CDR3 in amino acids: CASSLIALGSGVTQYF. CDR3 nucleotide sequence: TGTGCCAGCAGTTTAATTGCCCTAGGTTCCGGGGTTACGCAGTATTTT.

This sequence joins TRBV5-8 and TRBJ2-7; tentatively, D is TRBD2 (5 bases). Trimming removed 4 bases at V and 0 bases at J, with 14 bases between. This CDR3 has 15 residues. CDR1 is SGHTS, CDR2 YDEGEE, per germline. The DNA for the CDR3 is TGTGCCAGCAGCCTGGAGAGGGTGAGCTCCTACGAGCAGTACTTC. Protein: CASSLERVSSYEQYF.

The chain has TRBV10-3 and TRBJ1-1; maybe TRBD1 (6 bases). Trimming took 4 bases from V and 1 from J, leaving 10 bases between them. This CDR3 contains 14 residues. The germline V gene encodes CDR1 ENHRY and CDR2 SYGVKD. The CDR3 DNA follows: TGTGCCATCAGTGGACGACAGGAGAACACTGAAGCTTTCTTT. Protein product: CAISGRQENTEAFF.

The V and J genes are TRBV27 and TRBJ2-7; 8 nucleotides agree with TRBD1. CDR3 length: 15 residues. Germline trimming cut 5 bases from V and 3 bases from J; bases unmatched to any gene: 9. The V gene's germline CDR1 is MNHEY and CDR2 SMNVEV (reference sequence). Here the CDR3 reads CASSPLGQANYEQYF. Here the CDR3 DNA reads TGTGCCAGCAGTCCCCTGGGACAGGCGAACTACGAGCAGTACTTC.

CDR3: CASSQGPHSKDTQYF. The CDR3 DNA follows: TGTGCCAGCAGCCAAGGCCCCCACTCAAAAGATACGCAGTATTTT. The chain has TRBV14 and TRBJ2-3; D gene ambiguous. The V end was cut by 1 base, the J end by 5 bases, with 13 bases between. The CDR3 covers 15 residues. Germline lookup yields CDR1 SGHDN and CDR2 FVKESK.

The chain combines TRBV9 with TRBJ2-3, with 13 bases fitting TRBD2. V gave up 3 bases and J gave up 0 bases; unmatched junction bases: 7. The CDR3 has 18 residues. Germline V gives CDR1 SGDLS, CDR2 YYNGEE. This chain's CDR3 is CASSARLAGGESTDTQYF. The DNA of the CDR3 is TGTGCCAGCAGCGCCCGACTAGCGGGGGGCGAGAGCACAGATACGCAGTATTTT.

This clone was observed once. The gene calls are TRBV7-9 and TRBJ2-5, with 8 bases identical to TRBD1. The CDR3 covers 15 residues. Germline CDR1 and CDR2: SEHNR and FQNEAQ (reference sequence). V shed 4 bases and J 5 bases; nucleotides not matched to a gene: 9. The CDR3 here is CASSSYGQGRETQYF. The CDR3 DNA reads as TGTGCCAGCAGCTCCTACGGACAGGGTAGGGAGACCCAGTACTTC.

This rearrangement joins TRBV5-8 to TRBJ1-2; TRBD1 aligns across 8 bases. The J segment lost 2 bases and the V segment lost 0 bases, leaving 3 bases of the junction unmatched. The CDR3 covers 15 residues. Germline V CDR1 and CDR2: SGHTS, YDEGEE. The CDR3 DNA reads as TGTGCCAGCAGCTTGGGACAGGGGACAAACTATGGCTACACCTTC. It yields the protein CASSLGQGTNYGYTF.

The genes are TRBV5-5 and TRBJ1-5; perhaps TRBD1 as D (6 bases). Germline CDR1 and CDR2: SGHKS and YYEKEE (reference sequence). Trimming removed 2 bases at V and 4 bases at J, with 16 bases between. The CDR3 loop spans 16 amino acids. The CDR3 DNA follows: TGTGCCAGCAGCTTACCGGACAGAAGTATTAATCAGCCCCAGCATTTT. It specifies CASSLPDRSINQPQHF.

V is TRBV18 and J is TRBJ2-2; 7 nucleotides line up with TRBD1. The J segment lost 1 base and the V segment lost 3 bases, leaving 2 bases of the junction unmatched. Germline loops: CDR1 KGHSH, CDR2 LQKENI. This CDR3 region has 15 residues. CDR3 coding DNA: TGTGCCAGCTCACCCAGGGACAGGAACACCGGGGAGCTGTTTTTT. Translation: CASSPRDRNTGELFF. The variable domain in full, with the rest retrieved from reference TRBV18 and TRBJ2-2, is NAGVMQNPRHLVRRRGQEARLRCSPMKGHSHVYWYRQLPEEGLKFMVYLQKENIIDESGMPKERFSAEFPKEGPSILRIQQVVRGDSAAYFCASSPRDRNTGELFFGEGSRLTVL.

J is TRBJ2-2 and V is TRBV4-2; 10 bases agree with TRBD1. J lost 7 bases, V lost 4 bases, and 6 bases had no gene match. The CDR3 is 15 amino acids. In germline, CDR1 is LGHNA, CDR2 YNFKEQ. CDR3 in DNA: TGTGCCAGCAGCCGAGAAGGACAGGGGGTCGGGGAGCTGTTTTTT. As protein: CASSREGQGVGELFF.

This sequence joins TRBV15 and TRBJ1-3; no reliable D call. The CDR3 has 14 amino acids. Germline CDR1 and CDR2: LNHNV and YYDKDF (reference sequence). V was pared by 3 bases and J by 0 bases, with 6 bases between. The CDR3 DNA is TGTGCCACCAGCAGGACACTCTCTGGAAACACCATATATTTT. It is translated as CATSRTLSGNTIYF.

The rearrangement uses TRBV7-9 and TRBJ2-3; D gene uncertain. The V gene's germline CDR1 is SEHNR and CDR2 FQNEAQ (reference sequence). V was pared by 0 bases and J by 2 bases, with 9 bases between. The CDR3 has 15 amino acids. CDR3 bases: TGTGCCAGCAGCTTAGCGTATGTAGCCACAGATACGCAGTATTTT. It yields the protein CASSLAYVATDTQYF.

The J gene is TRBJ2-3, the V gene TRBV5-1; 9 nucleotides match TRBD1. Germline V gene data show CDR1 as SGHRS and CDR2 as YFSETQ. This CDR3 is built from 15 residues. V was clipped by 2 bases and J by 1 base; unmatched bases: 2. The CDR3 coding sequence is TGCGCCAGCAGCTTTGGGGACAGGGGCACAGATACGCAGTATTTT. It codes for CASSFGDRGTDTQYF.

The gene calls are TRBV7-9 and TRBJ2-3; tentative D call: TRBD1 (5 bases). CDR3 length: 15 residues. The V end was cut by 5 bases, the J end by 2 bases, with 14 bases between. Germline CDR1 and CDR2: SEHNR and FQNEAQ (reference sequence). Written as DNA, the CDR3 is TGTGCCAGCAGCGAGAAGACAGTACTCACAGATACGCAGTATTTT. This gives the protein CASSEKTVLTDTQYF.

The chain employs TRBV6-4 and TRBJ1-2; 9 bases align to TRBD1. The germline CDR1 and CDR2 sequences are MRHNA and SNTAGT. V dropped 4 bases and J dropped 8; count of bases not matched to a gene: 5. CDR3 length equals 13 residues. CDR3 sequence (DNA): TGTGCCAGCAGTGTGGGACAGGGTAGAGGCTACACCTTC. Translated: CASSVGQGRGYTF.